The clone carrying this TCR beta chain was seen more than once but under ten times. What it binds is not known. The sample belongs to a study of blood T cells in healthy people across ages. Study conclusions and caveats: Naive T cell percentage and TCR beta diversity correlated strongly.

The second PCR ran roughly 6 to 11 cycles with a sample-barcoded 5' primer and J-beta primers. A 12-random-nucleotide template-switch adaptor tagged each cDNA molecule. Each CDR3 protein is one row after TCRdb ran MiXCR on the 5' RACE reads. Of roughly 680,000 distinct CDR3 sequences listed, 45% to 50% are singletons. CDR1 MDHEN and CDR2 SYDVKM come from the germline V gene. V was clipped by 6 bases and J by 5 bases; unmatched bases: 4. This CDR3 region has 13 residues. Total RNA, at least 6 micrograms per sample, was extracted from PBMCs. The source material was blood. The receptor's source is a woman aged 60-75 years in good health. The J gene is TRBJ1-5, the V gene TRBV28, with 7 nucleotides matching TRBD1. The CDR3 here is CASRGQMDQPQHF. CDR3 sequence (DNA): TGTGCCAGCAGGGGACAGATGGATCAGCCCCAGCATTTT.